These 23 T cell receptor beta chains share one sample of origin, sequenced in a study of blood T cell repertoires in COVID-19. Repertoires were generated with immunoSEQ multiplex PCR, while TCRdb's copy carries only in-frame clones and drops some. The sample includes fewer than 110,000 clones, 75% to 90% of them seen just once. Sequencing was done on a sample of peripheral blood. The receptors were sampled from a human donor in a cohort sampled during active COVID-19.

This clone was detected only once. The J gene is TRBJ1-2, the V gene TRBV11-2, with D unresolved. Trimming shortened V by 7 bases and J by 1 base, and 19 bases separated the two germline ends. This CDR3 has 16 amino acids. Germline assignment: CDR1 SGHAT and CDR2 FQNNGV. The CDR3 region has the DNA TGTGCCAGCAAAAAACCCGGACGTCGGGATAACTATGGCTACACCTTC. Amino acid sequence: CASKKPGRRDNYGYTF.

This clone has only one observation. The CDR3 sequence: CASSQGVNYGYTF. CDR3 coding DNA: TGTGCCAGCAGCCAGGGAGTTAACTATGGCTACACCTTC. The V call is TRBV4-2, the J call TRBJ1-2; unclear D gene. The CDR3 contains 13 residues. V lost 3 bases, J lost 1 base, and 6 bases lay in between. Germline lookup yields CDR1 LGHNA and CDR2 YNFKEQ.

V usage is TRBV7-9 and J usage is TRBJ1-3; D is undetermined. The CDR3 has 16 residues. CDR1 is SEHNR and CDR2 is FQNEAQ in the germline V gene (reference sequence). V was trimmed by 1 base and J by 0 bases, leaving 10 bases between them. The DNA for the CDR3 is TGTGCCAGCAGCTTAGGGCGGCAGCTCTCTGGAAACACCATATATTTT. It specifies CASSLGRQLSGNTIYF.

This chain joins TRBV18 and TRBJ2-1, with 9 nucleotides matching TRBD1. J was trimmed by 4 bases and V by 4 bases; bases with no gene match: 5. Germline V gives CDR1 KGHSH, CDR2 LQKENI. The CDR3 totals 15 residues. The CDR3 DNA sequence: TGTGCCAGCTCACAGGGACAGGGAACATACAATGAGCAGTTCTTC. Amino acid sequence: CASSQGQGTYNEQFF.

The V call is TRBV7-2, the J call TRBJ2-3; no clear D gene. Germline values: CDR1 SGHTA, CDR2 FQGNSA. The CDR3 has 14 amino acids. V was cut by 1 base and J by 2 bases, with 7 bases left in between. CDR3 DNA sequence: TGTGCCAGCAGCTTAGAAGCAAACACAGATACGCAGTATTTT. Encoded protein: CASSLEANTDTQYF.

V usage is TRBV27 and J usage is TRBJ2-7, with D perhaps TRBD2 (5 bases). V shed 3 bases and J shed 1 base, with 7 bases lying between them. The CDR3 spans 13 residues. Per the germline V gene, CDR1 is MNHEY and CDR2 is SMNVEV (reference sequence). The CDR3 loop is CASSLRDSYEQYF. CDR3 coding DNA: TGTGCCAGCAGTTTGAGGGATTCCTACGAGCAGTACTTC.

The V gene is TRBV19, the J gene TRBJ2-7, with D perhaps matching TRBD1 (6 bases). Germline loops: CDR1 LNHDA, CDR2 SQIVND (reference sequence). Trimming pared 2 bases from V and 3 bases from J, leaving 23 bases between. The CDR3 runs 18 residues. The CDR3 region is CASSIRIRQARSLYEQYF. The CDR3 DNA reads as TGTGCCAGTAGTATACGGATACGACAGGCGCGCTCCCTCTACGAGCAGTACTTC.

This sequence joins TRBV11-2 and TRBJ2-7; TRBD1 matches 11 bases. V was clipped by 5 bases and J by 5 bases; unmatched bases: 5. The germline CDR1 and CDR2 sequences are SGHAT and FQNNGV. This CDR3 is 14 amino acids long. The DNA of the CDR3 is TGTGCCAGCAGCCGGGACAGGGGGGACCACGAGCAGTACTTC. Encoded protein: CASSRDRGDHEQYF.

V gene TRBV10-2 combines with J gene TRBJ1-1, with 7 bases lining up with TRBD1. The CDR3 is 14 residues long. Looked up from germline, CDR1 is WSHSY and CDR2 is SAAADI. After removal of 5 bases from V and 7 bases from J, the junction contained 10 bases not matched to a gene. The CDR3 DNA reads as TGCGCCAGCAGTCCGGGACAGATATTTGGTGAAGCTTTCTTT. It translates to CASSPGQIFGEAFF.

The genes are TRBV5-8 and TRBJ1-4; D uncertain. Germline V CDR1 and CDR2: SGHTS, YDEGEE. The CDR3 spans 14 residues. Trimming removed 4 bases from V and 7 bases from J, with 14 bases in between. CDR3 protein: CASSPARPGEKLFF. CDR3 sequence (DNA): TGTGCCAGCAGCCCCGCCAGACCGGGTGAAAAACTGTTTTTT.

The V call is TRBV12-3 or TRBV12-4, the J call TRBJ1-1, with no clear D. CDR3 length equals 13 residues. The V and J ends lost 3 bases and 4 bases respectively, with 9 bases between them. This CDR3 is CASSFGRATEAFF. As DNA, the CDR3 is TGTGCCAGCAGTTTTGGGAGGGCCACTGAAGCTTTCTTT.

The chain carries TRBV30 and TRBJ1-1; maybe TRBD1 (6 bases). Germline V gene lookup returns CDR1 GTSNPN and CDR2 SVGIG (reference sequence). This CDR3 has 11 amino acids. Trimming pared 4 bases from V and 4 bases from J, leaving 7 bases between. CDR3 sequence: CAWTRGTEAFF. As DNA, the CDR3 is TGTGCCTGGACCAGGGGCACTGAAGCTTTCTTT.

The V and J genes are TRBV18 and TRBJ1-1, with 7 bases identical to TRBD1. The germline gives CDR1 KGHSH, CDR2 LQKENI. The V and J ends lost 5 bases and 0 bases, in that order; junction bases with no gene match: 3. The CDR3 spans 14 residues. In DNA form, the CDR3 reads TGTGCCAGCTCAAACAGGGGCATGAACACTGAAGCTTTCTTT. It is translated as CASSNRGMNTEAFF.

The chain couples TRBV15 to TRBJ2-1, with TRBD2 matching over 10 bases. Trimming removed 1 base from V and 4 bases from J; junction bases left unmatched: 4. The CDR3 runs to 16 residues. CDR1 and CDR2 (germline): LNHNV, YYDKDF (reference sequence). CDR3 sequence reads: CATSRVERGGYNEQFF. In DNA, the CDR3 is TGTGCCACCAGCAGAGTGGAGCGGGGGGGATACAATGAGCAGTTCTTC.

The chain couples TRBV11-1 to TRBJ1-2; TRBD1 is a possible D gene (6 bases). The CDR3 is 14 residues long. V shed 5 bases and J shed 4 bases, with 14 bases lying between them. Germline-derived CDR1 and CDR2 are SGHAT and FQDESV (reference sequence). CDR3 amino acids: CASSETGLSYGYTF. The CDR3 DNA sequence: TGTGCCAGCAGCGAAACAGGGTTAAGCTATGGCTACACCTTC.

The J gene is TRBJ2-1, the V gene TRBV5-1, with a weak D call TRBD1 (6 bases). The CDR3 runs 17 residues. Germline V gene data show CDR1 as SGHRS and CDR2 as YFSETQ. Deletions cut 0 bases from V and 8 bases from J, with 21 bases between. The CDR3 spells CASSLETGRRVRDEQFF. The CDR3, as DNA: TGCGCCAGCAGCTTGGAGACAGGTCGAAGGGTACGGGATGAGCAGTTCTTC.

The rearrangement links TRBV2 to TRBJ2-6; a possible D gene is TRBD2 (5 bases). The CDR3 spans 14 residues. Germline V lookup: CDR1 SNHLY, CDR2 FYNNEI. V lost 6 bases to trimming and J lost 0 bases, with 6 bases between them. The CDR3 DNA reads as TGTGCCAGCAGCGACTACTCTGGGGCCAACGTCCTGACTTTC. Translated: CASSDYSGANVLTF. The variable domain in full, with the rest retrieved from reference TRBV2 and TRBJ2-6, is EPEVTQTPSHQVTQMGQEVILRCVPISNHLYFYWYRQILGQKVEFLVSFYNNEISEKSEIFDDQFSVERPDGSNFTLKIRSTKLEDSAMYFCASSDYSGANVLTFGAGSRLTVL.

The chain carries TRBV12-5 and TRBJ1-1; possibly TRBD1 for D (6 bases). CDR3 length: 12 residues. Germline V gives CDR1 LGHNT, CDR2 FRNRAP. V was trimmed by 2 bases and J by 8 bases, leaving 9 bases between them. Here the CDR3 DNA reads TGTGCTAGTGGTTTGCCCGGGACAGAAGCTTTCTTT. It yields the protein CASGLPGTEAFF.

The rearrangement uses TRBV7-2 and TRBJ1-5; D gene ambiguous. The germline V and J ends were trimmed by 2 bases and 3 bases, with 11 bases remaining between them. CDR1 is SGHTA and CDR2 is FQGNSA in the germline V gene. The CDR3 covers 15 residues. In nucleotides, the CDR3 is TGTGCCAGCAGCTTAAGACGGAGTCCCAATCAGCCCCAGCATTTT. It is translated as CASSLRRSPNQPQHF.

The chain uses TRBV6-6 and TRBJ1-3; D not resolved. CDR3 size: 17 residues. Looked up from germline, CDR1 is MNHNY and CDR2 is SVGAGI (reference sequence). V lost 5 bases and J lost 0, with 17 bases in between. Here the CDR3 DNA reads TGTGCCAGCAGTCGGGCCGCAGGATCGATCTCTGGAAACACCATATATTTT. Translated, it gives CASSRAAGSISGNTIYF.

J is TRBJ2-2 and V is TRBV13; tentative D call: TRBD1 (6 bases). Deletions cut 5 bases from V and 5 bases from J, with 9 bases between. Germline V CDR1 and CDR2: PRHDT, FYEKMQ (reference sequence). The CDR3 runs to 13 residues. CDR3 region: CASSHRETGELFF. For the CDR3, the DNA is TGTGCCAGCAGCCACAGGGAGACCGGGGAGCTGTTTTTT.

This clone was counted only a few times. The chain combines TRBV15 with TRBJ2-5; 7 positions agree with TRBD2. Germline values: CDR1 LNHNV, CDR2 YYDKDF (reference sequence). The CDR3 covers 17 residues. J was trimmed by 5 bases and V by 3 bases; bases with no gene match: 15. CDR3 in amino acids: CATSSLGGGVGMETQYF. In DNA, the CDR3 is TGTGCCACCAGCAGCCTAGGCGGGGGAGTAGGGATGGAGACCCAGTACTTC. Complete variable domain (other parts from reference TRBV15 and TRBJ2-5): DAMVIQNPRYQVTQFGKPVTLSCSQTLNHNVMYWYQQKSSQAPKLLFHYYDKDFNNEADTPDNFQSRRPNTSFCFLDIRSPGLGDTAMYLCATSSLGGGVGMETQYFGPGTRLLVL.

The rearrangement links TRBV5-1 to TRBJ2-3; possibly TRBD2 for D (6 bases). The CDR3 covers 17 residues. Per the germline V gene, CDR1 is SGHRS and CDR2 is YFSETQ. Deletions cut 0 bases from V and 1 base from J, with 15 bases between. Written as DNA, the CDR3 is TGCGCCAGCAGCTTGGAAGGGTGGGCTAGCGGCACAGATACGCAGTATTTT. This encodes CASSLEGWASGTDTQYF.